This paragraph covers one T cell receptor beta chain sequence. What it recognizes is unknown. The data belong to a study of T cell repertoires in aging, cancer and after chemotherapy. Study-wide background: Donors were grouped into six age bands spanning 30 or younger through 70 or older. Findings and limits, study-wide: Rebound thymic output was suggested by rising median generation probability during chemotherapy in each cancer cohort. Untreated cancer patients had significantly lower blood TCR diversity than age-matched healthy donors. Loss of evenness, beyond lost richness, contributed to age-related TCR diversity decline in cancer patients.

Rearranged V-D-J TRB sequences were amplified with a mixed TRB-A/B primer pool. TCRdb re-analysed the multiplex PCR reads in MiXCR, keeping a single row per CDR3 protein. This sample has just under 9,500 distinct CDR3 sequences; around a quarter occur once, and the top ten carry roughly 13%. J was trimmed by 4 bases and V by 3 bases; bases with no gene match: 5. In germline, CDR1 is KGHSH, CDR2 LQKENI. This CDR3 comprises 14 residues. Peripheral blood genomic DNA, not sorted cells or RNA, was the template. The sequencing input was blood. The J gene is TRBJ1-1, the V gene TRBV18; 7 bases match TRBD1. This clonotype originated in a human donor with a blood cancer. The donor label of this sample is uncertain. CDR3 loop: CASSPKQGTTEAFF. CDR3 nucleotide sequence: TGTGCCAGCTCACCGAAACAGGGGACCACTGAAGCTTTCTTT.